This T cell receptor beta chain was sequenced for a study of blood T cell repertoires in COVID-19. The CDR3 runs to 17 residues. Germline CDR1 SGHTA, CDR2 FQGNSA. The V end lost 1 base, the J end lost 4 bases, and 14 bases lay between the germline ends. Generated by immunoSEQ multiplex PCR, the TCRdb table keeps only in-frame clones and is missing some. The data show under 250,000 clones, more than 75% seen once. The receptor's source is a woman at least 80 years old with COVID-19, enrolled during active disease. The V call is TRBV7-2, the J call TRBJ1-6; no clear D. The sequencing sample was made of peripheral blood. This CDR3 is CASSLDGPRSYNSPLHF. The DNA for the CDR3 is TGTGCCAGCAGCTTAGATGGGCCCCGTTCTTATAATTCACCCCTCCACTTT.